This T cell receptor beta chain was recovered during a study of early T cells in non-severe SARS-CoV-2 infection. At the level of the study: Bulk RNA taken from unsorted whole blood was sequenced, leaving chains unpaired.

This clonotype was observed a handful of times. Its antigen is unidentified. This CDR3 has 15 residues. Germline CDR1 reads DFQATT; CDR2 reads SNEGSKA (reference sequence). The ends lost 1 base at V and 0 bases at J; junction bases unmatched: 3. Whole-study findings and limits: Matching results from VDJdb favored anti-spike CD8 responses, leaving private and CD4 specificities undetected.

Individual cDNA molecules were tagged with unique molecular identifiers, the study reported. TCRdb re-analysed the 5' RACE reads in MiXCR, keeping a single row per CDR3 protein. The sample includes roughly 99,000 distinct CDR3 sequences, approximately 10% of them seen just once. The sequencing input was whole blood. This sequence was found in an adult who was a healthcare worker with PCR-confirmed SARS-CoV-2 infection or an uninfected control (not recorded which). The chain carries TRBV20-1 and TRBJ2-1; 7 bases agree with TRBD2. CDR3 nucleotide sequence: TGCAGTGCTAGAGTTGGCGGGGGCTCCTACAATGAGCAGTTCTTC. This encodes CSARVGGGSYNEQFF.